These 23 T cell receptor beta chains share one sample of origin, sequenced in a study of blood T cell repertoires in COVID-19. TCRdb's copy holds only in-frame clones and misses some; the assay was immunoSEQ multiplex PCR. The sample records 90,000 or so clones, 60% to 80% being singletons. Sequencing was performed on peripheral blood. These receptors all stem from a woman of 80 years or more with acute or convalescent COVID-19.

The chain carries TRBV27 and TRBJ2-7; 11 nucleotides line up with TRBD1. This CDR3 is 16 amino acids long. Germline CDR1 is MNHEY and CDR2 is SMNVEV (reference sequence). V was clipped by 3 bases and J by 4 bases; unmatched bases: 8. In nucleotides, the CDR3 is TGTGCCAGCAGTTTTTATGGACAGGGGGCATTTTACGAGCAGTACTTC. Encoded protein: CASSFYGQGAFYEQYF.

The chain is built from TRBV6-2 or TRBV6-3 and TRBJ1-5, with D tentatively TRBD1 (5 bases). V shed 1 base and J shed 2 bases, with 15 bases lying between them. Germline V gene sequence: CDR1 MNHEY, CDR2 SVGEGT. The CDR3 contains 17 residues. DNA of the CDR3: TGTGCCAGCAGTTACTTACCTCAGGGTCTGGGCAATCAGCCCCAGCATTTT. Its protein product is CASSYLPQGLGNQPQHF.

The chain recombines TRBV29-1 with TRBJ1-1, with no clear D. The CDR3 is 10 residues long. V was trimmed by 6 bases and J by 8 bases, leaving 10 bases between them. Germline V CDR1 and CDR2: SQVTM, ANQGSEA. CDR3 sequence (DNA): TGCAGCGTCCAAACCGGGGAAGCTTTCTTT. It is translated as CSVQTGEAFF.

This clone was counted once. The J gene is TRBJ1-2, the V gene TRBV6-2 or TRBV6-3, with 8 nucleotides matching TRBD1. Germline values: CDR1 MNHEY, CDR2 SVGEGT. The CDR3 has 16 amino acids. V dropped 4 bases and J dropped 4; count of bases not matched to a gene: 11. CDR3 loop: CASSSPGQELLYGYTF. Here the CDR3 DNA reads TGTGCCAGCAGTTCTCCGGGACAGGAACTCCTCTATGGCTACACCTTC.

As for this clone: One end of the junction is discordant with germline, which a read error may explain. CDR3 residues: CASSKALVGVQNIQYF. The CDR3 DNA sequence: TGTGCCAGCAGTAAAGCGCTAGTCGGTGTCCAAAACATTCAGTACTTC. The gene calls are TRBV6-1 and TRBJ2-4; D unresolved. The CDR3 runs 16 residues. CDR1 and CDR2 from the germline V gene are MNHNS and SASEGT.

The gene calls are TRBV6-5 and TRBJ1-2; D not resolved. V shed 2 bases and J shed 5 bases, with 9 bases lying between them. The CDR3 sequence is 13 residues long. Germline V gives CDR1 MNHEY, CDR2 SVGAGI. Here the CDR3 DNA reads TGTGCCAGCAGTTACGGGCAGCTTTATGGCTACACCTTC. Translated: CASSYGQLYGYTF.

V is TRBV5-6 and J is TRBJ1-2; D is possibly TRBD1 (5 bases). CDR1 SGHDT and CDR2 YYEEEE come from the germline V gene. CDR3 length: 14 amino acids. The V gene lost 0 bases and the J gene lost 2 bases, with 8 bases spanning the gap. The CDR3 protein is CASSLVTANYGYTF. The CDR3 nucleotides are TGTGCCAGCAGCTTGGTGACAGCAAACTATGGCTACACCTTC.

The gene calls are TRBV4-2 and TRBJ2-3, with TRBD1 as a possible D gene (5 bases). The V end was cut by 0 bases, the J end by 6 bases, with 10 bases between. The CDR3 consists of 14 residues. Germline V CDR1 and CDR2: LGHNA, YNFKEQ. The CDR3 coding sequence is TGTGCCAGCAGCCAAGATCCAGGGCGTGATACGCAGTATTTT. Encoded protein: CASSQDPGRDTQYF.

This clone has a handful of counts. The chain carries TRBV10-3 and TRBJ1-5; 10 nucleotides line up with TRBD1. Trimming cost V 8 bases and J 6 bases; bases outside gene matches: 1. Germline CDR1 reads ENHRY; CDR2 reads SYGVKD. This CDR3 is 12 amino acids long. CDR3 region: CAIGTGVQPQHF. Written as DNA, the CDR3 is TGTGCCATCGGGACAGGGGTTCAGCCCCAGCATTTT.

V gene TRBV18 combines with J gene TRBJ2-1; 7 positions match TRBD1. The germline gives CDR1 KGHSH, CDR2 LQKENI. Trimming at V came to 0 bases and at J to 3 bases, leaving 2 bases not matched to a gene. The CDR3 contains 15 residues. The CDR3 loop reads CASSPPGQSYNEQFF. The CDR3 DNA reads TGTGCCAGCTCACCACCGGGACAGAGCTACAATGAGCAGTTCTTC.

The J gene is TRBJ1-2, the V gene TRBV28; a weak D match, TRBD1 (5 bases). This CDR3 spans 13 amino acids. Germline lookup yields CDR1 MDHEN and CDR2 SYDVKM. Trimming removed 5 bases at V and 8 bases at J, with 15 bases between. The CDR3: CASSLSGIRGYTF. CDR3 DNA sequence: TGTGCCAGCAGTCTGTCAGGGATTCGAGGCTACACCTTC.

The genes are TRBV30 and TRBJ2-3; 9 bases map to TRBD2. V dropped 3 bases and J dropped 6; count of bases not matched to a gene: 7. This CDR3 has 14 amino acids. Germline V gene lookup returns CDR1 GTSNPN and CDR2 SVGIG (reference sequence). CDR3 nucleotide sequence: TGTGCCTGGAGCAAGCGGGGGGCTCCGGATACGCAGTATTTT. Protein: CAWSKRGAPDTQYF.

J is TRBJ1-3 and V is TRBV19; D gene unclear. The CDR3 length is 14 residues. Germline CDR1 LNHDA, CDR2 SQIVND (reference sequence). V lost 8 bases and J lost 0, with 11 bases in between. The CDR3 sequence is CASFDRHSGNTIYF. The CDR3 DNA reads TGTGCCAGTTTTGACCGACACTCTGGAAACACCATATATTTT.

This chain links TRBV6-5 with TRBJ1-5; no reliable D call. The CDR3 covers 13 residues. Trimming shortened V by 6 bases and J by 7 bases, and 13 bases separated the two germline ends. The V gene's germline CDR1 is MNHEY and CDR2 SVGAGI. As DNA, the CDR3 is TGTGCCAGCAGCCTTACAGATGGACAGCCCCAGCATTTT. Residues: CASSLTDGQPQHF.

This clone has just one count. The V gene is TRBV11-2, the J gene TRBJ2-5; no firm D call. Germline values: CDR1 SGHAT, CDR2 FQNNGV. V was shortened by 1 base and J by 5 bases, with 8 bases between the two germline ends. CDR3 size: 13 residues. The CDR3 spells CASSLGSSETQYF. CDR3 bases: TGTGCCAGCAGCTTAGGAAGTAGTGAGACCCAGTACTTC.

This clone was seen only once. The chain combines TRBV6-5 with TRBJ2-1, with 7 bases that match TRBD1. The germline V gene has CDR1 MNHEY and CDR2 SVGAGI. The CDR3 runs 14 residues. Losses at the gene ends were 6 bases for V and 4 bases for J; bases not matched to a gene: 6. Here the CDR3 DNA reads TGTGCCAGCAGCCTCAGGGGGAGTTACAATGAGCAGTTCTTC. Translation: CASSLRGSYNEQFF.

The CDR3 is CATSRGTGGQQETQYF. For the CDR3, the DNA is TGTGCCACCAGCAGAGGTACGGGGGGACAACAAGAGACCCAGTACTTC. The chain joins TRBV15 to TRBJ2-5; D might be TRBD2 (7 bases). CDR1 is LNHNV and CDR2 is YYDKDF in the germline V gene (reference sequence). This CDR3 contains 16 residues. Trimming pared 1 base from V and 2 bases from J, leaving 14 bases between.

This chain joins TRBV7-2 and TRBJ1-2; 7 bases are a match to TRBD1. Germline-derived CDR1 and CDR2 are SGHTA and FQGNSA. The CDR3 extends over 14 amino acids. Trimming cost V 5 bases and J 3 bases; bases outside gene matches: 6. CDR3 protein: CASSVQGWDYGYTF. In DNA form, the CDR3 reads TGTGCCAGCAGCGTACAGGGGTGGGACTATGGCTACACCTTC.

The chain links TRBV7-2 to TRBJ2-7; D call uncertain. Per the germline V gene, CDR1 is SGHTA and CDR2 is FQGNSA. This CDR3 is built from 13 residues. Trimming cost V 2 bases and J 4 bases, with 9 bases left between them. The DNA of the CDR3 is TGTGCCAGCAGCTTAAACCTTCGGTACGAGCAGTACTTC. The encoded protein is CASSLNLRYEQYF.

A few counts support this clone. This sequence joins TRBV18 and TRBJ1-1; tentatively, D is TRBD1 (5 bases). V was pared by 1 base and J by 4 bases, with 13 bases between. The CDR3 extends over 15 amino acids. CDR1 and CDR2 (germline): KGHSH, LQKENI. CDR3 coding DNA: TGTGCCAGCTCACCACGTGTCAGGGAGGGCACTGAAGCTTTCTTT. Translated, it gives CASSPRVREGTEAFF. The variable domain in full, with the rest retrieved from reference TRBV18 and TRBJ1-1, is NAGVMQNPRHLVRRRGQEARLRCSPMKGHSHVYWYRQLPEEGLKFMVYLQKENIIDESGMPKERFSAEFPKEGPSILRIQQVVRGDSAAYFCASSPRVREGTEAFFGQGTRLTVV.

The J gene is TRBJ1-2, the V gene TRBV20-1; the D gene is possibly TRBD1 (5 bases). The CDR3 loop spans 12 amino acids. Germline V lookup: CDR1 DFQATT, CDR2 SNEGSKA (reference sequence). Trimming removed 3 bases at V and 5 bases at J, with 10 bases between. The CDR3 region is CSASQGWYGYTF. In nucleotides, the CDR3 is TGCAGTGCTAGTCAGGGTTGGTATGGCTACACCTTC.

This clone was counted a single time. The chain links TRBV5-1 to TRBJ1-2; 9 bases are shared with TRBD1. CDR1 is SGHRS and CDR2 is YFSETQ in the germline V gene. J was trimmed by 2 bases and V by 4 bases; bases with no gene match: 9. There are 16 residues in the CDR3. The CDR3 region is CASSLEPGQGNYGYTF. In DNA, the CDR3 is TGCGCCAGCAGCCTAGAACCCGGACAGGGGAACTATGGCTACACCTTC.

V gene TRBV24-1 combines with J gene TRBJ1-2; D possibly corresponds to TRBD1 (6 bases). The V end was cut by 4 bases, the J end by 4 bases, with 12 bases between. Germline CDR1 is KGHDR and CDR2 is SFDVKD. The CDR3 is 14 amino acids. This CDR3 is CATSDSGTSYGYTF. CDR3 bases: TGTGCCACCAGTGACTCGGGGACATCCTATGGCTACACCTTC.